The next 17 T cell receptor beta chains were all read from a single sample in a study of blood T cell repertoires in COVID-19. The protocol was immunoSEQ multiplex PCR, while the TCRdb copy is restricted to in-frame clones and leaves out a portion. This sample has 250,000 or so clones, with approximately 90% found just once. The sample taken for sequencing was peripheral blood. All receptors come from a woman aged 40 to 55 who had recovered from COVID-19.

The chain recombines TRBV5-8 with TRBJ2-5, with D tentatively TRBD1 (6 bases). Trimming removed 3 bases at V and 2 bases at J, with 11 bases between. Germline assignment: CDR1 SGHTS and CDR2 YDEGEE. This CDR3 comprises 14 residues. DNA of the CDR3: TGTGCCAGCAGCTCGGGGACACGACAAGAGACCCAGTACTTC. It codes for CASSSGTRQETQYF.

This chain joins TRBV9 and TRBJ1-3; possible D gene TRBD1, 5 bases. V was pared by 0 bases and J by 0 bases, with 10 bases between. Germline V lookup: CDR1 SGDLS, CDR2 YYNGEE. The length of the CDR3 is 16 residues. In nucleotides, the CDR3 is TGTGCCAGCAGCGTAGGGGGCAGAAGCTCTGGAAACACCATATATTTT. This sequence encodes CASSVGGRSSGNTIYF.

The chain employs TRBV10-3 and TRBJ2-7, with 8 bases matching TRBD1. This CDR3 has 13 residues. Germline V gene sequence: CDR1 ENHRY, CDR2 SYGVKD. V shed 10 bases and J 0 bases; nucleotides not matched to a gene: 5. CDR3 nucleotides: TGTGCCACCGCTACAGGGGGCTCCTACGAGCAGTACTTC. Translating gives CATATGGSYEQYF.

This chain links TRBV6-5 with TRBJ2-7; no definite D call. The CDR3 loop spans 15 amino acids. V was shortened by 6 bases and J by 6 bases, with 21 bases between the two germline ends. Per germline, CDR1 MNHEY and CDR2 SVGAGI. This CDR3 reads CASSPLVSTSGEQYF. In nucleotides, the CDR3 is TGTGCCAGCAGCCCCCTAGTTAGTACCTCGGGCGAGCAGTACTTC.

This sequence joins TRBV7-2 and TRBJ1-2; D may be TRBD1 (5 bases). The CDR3 consists of 15 residues. Trimming stripped 5 bases from V and 4 bases from J, with 17 bases between. Germline V lookup: CDR1 SGHTA, CDR2 FQGNSA. This chain's CDR3 is CASSLGGDRPYGYTF. DNA for the CDR3: TGTGCCAGCAGCCTGGGGGGGGACCGACCCTATGGCTACACCTTC.

The chain links TRBV25-1 to TRBJ1-2; weak D call: TRBD1 (5 bases). The CDR3 length is 15 residues. Trimming took 3 bases from V and 3 from J, leaving 14 bases between them. Germline V gene data show CDR1 as MGHDK and CDR2 as SYGVNS. CDR3 sequence reads: CASSDRAGGDYGYTF. The CDR3 region has the DNA TGTGCCAGCAGTGACAGGGCAGGAGGGGACTATGGCTACACCTTC.

The CDR3 spells CATGQRGRTEAFF. CDR3 in DNA: TGTGCCACCGGGCAGCGCGGGCGGACTGAAGCTTTCTTT. The V call is TRBV19, the J call TRBJ1-1; D is undetermined. The CDR3 runs 13 residues. Germline V lookup: CDR1 LNHDA, CDR2 SQIVND (reference sequence). The V end was cut by 10 bases, the J end by 5 bases, with 17 bases between.

The V gene is TRBV30, the J gene TRBJ2-3; 14 bases are a match to TRBD2. Germline V gene data show CDR1 as GTSNPN and CDR2 as SVGIG (reference sequence). This CDR3 has 16 amino acids. The V gene end was trimmed by 2 bases and the J gene end by 4 bases; junction bases not matched to a gene: 5. This chain's CDR3 is CAWSYGTSGRPDTQYF. The CDR3 region has the DNA TGTGCCTGGAGTTACGGGACTAGCGGGAGACCAGATACGCAGTATTTT.

V gene TRBV7-8 combines with J gene TRBJ2-1; 10 bases are a match to TRBD2. The CDR3 is made up of 15 amino acids. Trimming cost V 5 bases and J 7 bases; bases outside gene matches: 8. The germline V gene encodes CDR1 SGHVS and CDR2 FQNEAQ. CDR3 nucleotides: TGTGCCAGCAGCATCCTAGCGGGAGTGGGGAATGAGCAGTTCTTC. Amino acid sequence: CASSILAGVGNEQFF.

J is TRBJ2-2 and V is TRBV23-1; D perhaps matches TRBD1 (6 bases). TRBV23-1 is an ORF, with its function uncertain. Trimming took off 0 bases at V and 5 bases at J, with 16 bases between the two ends. This CDR3 has 17 residues. Here the CDR3 DNA reads TGCGCCAGCAGTCAATCGAGGCGGCAGGGGTGGACCGGGGAGCTGTTTTTT. Its protein product is CASSQSRRQGWTGELFF.

The J gene is TRBJ2-2, the V gene TRBV5-1, with D possibly being TRBD2 (6 bases). V was pared by 2 bases and J by 1 base, with 15 bases between. The length of the CDR3 is 17 residues. Germline lookup yields CDR1 SGHRS and CDR2 YFSETQ. CDR3 residues: CASSFPPAGGNTGELFF. For the CDR3, the DNA is TGCGCCAGCAGCTTTCCCCCCGCCGGGGGGAACACCGGGGAGCTGTTTTTT.

This chain connects TRBV9 to TRBJ2-7, with D possibly TRBD1 on 6 matching bases. The CDR3 runs 13 residues. The V and J ends lost 3 bases and 4 bases respectively, with 11 bases between them. The V gene's germline CDR1 is SGDLS and CDR2 YYNGEE. CDR3 loop: CASSAGDRYEQYF. In DNA form, the CDR3 reads TGTGCCAGCAGCGCAGGGGATAGGTACGAGCAGTACTTC.

The genes are TRBV14 and TRBJ1-1; D possibly corresponds to TRBD1 (6 bases). CDR1 and CDR2 (germline): SGHDN, FVKESK. The CDR3 runs to 16 residues. The V end was cut by 1 base, the J end by 6 bases, with 18 bases between. The CDR3 coding sequence is TGTGCCAGCAGCCAAGTCACAGGGATTCGGGGAGCTGAAGCTTTCTTT. Translating gives CASSQVTGIRGAEAFF.

The rearrangement links TRBV29-1 to TRBJ2-2, with D possibly matching TRBD1 (6 bases). Germline values: CDR1 SQVTM, CDR2 ANQGSEA. V shed 6 bases and J shed 7 bases, with 12 bases lying between them. The CDR3 contains 12 residues. This CDR3 is CSVAQGGGELFF. The CDR3 nucleotides read TGCAGCGTCGCACAGGGCGGCGGGGAGCTGTTTTTT.

This chain uses TRBV27 with TRBJ2-1, with 15 bases lining up with TRBD2. CDR3 length equals 15 residues. The germline CDR1 and CDR2 sequences are MNHEY and SMNVEV (reference sequence). The J segment lost 9 bases and the V segment lost 6 bases, leaving 6 bases of the junction unmatched. CDR3 DNA sequence: TGTGCCAGCAGCCCCCGGACTAGCGGGAGGGGTGAGCAGTTCTTC. It yields the protein CASSPRTSGRGEQFF.

Remarks on this clone: A read error is likely, as this CDR3 ends without the conserved phenylalanine or tryptophan. It is unclear where the CDR3 begins or ends on the DNA, so no DNA is shown, and the CDR3 is as TCRdb lists it. The rearrangement joins TRBV5-6 to TRBJ2-7; the table's D call, TRBD1, was not checked against the DNA. The CDR3 spans 8 amino acids, including both terminal residues. The V gene's germline CDR1 is SGHDT and CDR2 YYEEEE. The CDR3 is CASPQVPR.

This clone was seen more than once but under ten times. V usage is TRBV19 and J usage is TRBJ1-5; D remains ambiguous. V lost 2 bases and J 1 base, leaving 9 bases between the germline ends. The length of the CDR3 is 15 residues. Germline values: CDR1 LNHDA, CDR2 SQIVND (reference sequence). The CDR3 sequence is CASSIMWSSNQPQHF. CDR3 sequence (DNA): TGTGCCAGTAGTATAATGTGGAGCAGCAATCAGCCCCAGCATTTT.